Below, 15 T cell receptor beta chains from the same sample are listed, as sequenced in a study of blood T cells in healthy people across ages (dated by TCRdb to between 2014 and 2017). Library preparation employed 5' RACE. A second PCR of about 6 to 12 cycles was run with a J-beta primer mix and a sample-barcoded 5' primer. The public reads were reanalyzed by TCRdb: fastp trimming at Q25, MiXCR alignment, in-frame beta chains only. For every CDR3 protein sequence, its rows merge into one entry that carries the most common genes and DNA. The sample table holds some 1.8 million distinct CDR3 sequences, of which roughly 43% were seen once. Of the sample, roughly 23% is held by the ten largest clones. Sequencing was carried out using blood. The receptors were sampled from a human donor in good health.

This sequence joins TRBV4-3 and TRBJ2-3; 8 bases line up with TRBD2. CDR3 size: 17 residues. V gave up 0 bases and J gave up 2 bases; unmatched junction bases: 7. The germline V gene encodes CDR1 LGHNA and CDR2 YSLEER. The CDR3 DNA reads as TGCGCCAGCAGCCAAGAAGTTGGCGGGGGGACCACAGATACGCAGTATTTT. Amino acids: CASSQEVGGGTTDTQYF.

The CDR3 DNA is TGTGCCAGCAGCGGGACTAGCGAAATGAATGAGCAGTTCTTC. Its translation is CASSGTSEMNEQFF. V and J are TRBV3-1 and TRBJ2-1, with 10 bases identical to TRBD2. With 5 bases clipped from V and 7 bases from J, the junction kept 5 bases outside the gene matches. CDR1 LGHDT and CDR2 YNNKEL come from the germline V gene (reference sequence). This CDR3 region has 14 residues.

The chain recombines TRBV7-2 with TRBJ2-1, with D maybe TRBD2 (7 bases). This CDR3 is 16 amino acids long. Germline V CDR1 and CDR2: SGHTA, FQGNSA. V dropped 5 bases and J dropped 6 bases, with 20 bases sitting between them. CDR3 in amino acids: CASSTRRRGLCNEQFF. CDR3 DNA sequence: TGTGCCAGCAGCACTCGCCGGCGGGGGCTCTGCAATGAGCAGTTCTTC.

This rearrangement joins TRBV6-5 to TRBJ2-4; D might be TRBD1 or TRBD2, each matching 5 bases. V lost 0 bases and J 3 bases, leaving 12 bases between the germline ends. CDR1 and CDR2 (germline): MNHEY, SVGAGI. CDR3 size: 16 residues. CDR3: CASSYSFVGGKNIQYF. As DNA, the CDR3 is TGTGCCAGCAGTTACTCGTTCGTTGGGGGCAAAAACATTCAGTACTTC.

This clonotype was counted ten times or more. A read error may account for a junction end that differs from germline. The rearrangement uses TRBV7-2 and TRBJ2-7; tentative D call: TRBD2 (5 bases). Looked up from germline, CDR1 is SGHTA and CDR2 is FQGNSA. The CDR3 spans 13 residues. CDR3 bases: TGTGCCAGCAGTTTAGACGGGAACTACGAGCAGTACTTC. Its protein is CASSLDGNYEQYF.

V is TRBV7-2 and J is TRBJ2-3, with unresolved D. This CDR3 spans 12 amino acids. Trimming cost V 3 bases and J 6 bases, with 7 bases left between them. Looked up from germline, CDR1 is SGHTA and CDR2 is FQGNSA. CDR3 residues: CASSFSWDTQYF. The CDR3 DNA reads TGTGCCAGCAGCTTTTCATGGGATACGCAGTATTTT.

This chain uses TRBV20-1 with TRBJ2-6; D is undetermined. The V gene lost 8 bases and the J gene lost 0 bases, with 17 bases spanning the gap. The germline CDR1 and CDR2 sequences are DFQATT and SNEGSKA (reference sequence). The CDR3 extends over 16 amino acids. As DNA, the CDR3 is TGCAGTTCTTTAGGGCAGGAGAGCTCTGGGGCCAACGTCCTGACTTTC. This sequence encodes CSSLGQESSGANVLTF.

The rearrangement uses TRBV12-3 or TRBV12-4 and TRBJ2-2; weak D call: TRBD2 (5 bases). This CDR3 comprises 16 residues. V lost 6 bases, J lost 2 bases, and 16 bases lay in between. CDR3 sequence reads: CASSGLTGGNTGELFF. In nucleotides, the CDR3 is TGTGCCAGCAGCGGACTTACGGGTGGCAACACCGGGGAGCTGTTTTTT.

The CDR3 here is CASSLGWLERGGNTEAFF. The CDR3 DNA is TGTGCCAGCAGCCTCGGTTGGCTCGAGCGAGGGGGGAACACTGAAGCTTTCTTT. The genes are TRBV6-2 or TRBV6-3 and TRBJ1-1, with D maybe TRBD1 (6 bases). Germline lookup yields CDR1 MNHEY and CDR2 SVGEGT. The CDR3 sequence is 18 residues long. V gave up 6 bases and J gave up 1 base, with 24 bases separating them.

The chain uses TRBV5-1 and TRBJ1-1; possible D gene TRBD1, 6 bases. The V end was cut by 3 bases, the J end by 5 bases, with 17 bases between. The CDR3 covers 15 residues. Per germline, CDR1 SGHRS and CDR2 YFSETQ. The CDR3 loop is CASSSSGEWGTEAFF. CDR3 in DNA: TGCGCCAGCAGCTCCTCAGGGGAGTGGGGAACTGAAGCTTTCTTT. The full variable domain, completed using reference TRBV5-1 and TRBJ1-1, is KAGVTQTPRYLIKTRGQQVTLSCSPISGHRSVSWYQQTPGQGLQFLFEYFSETQRNKGNFPGRFSGRQFSNSRSEMNVSTLELGDSALYLCASSSSGEWGTEAFFGQGTRLTVV.

This clonotype was observed a few times. This chain joins TRBV19 and TRBJ1-2; D may be TRBD1 (6 bases). CDR3 length equals 14 residues. Germline V gene sequence: CDR1 LNHDA, CDR2 SQIVND (reference sequence). V lost 7 bases and J 4 bases, leaving 16 bases between the germline ends. The CDR3 spells CASIPRGLGYGYTF. CDR3 sequence (DNA): TGTGCCAGTATCCCCCGGGGGCTCGGCTATGGCTACACCTTC.

CDR3 region: CASSFVNRQFF. The CDR3 coding sequence is TGTGCCAGCAGCTTTGTGAATAGGCAGTTCTTC. V gene TRBV7-2 combines with J gene TRBJ2-1; D not certain. Germline V CDR1 and CDR2: SGHTA, FQGNSA. Deletions cut 3 bases from V and 12 bases from J, with 9 bases between. The CDR3 loop spans 11 amino acids. The full variable domain, with the rest looked up from reference TRBV7-2 and TRBJ2-1, is GAGVSQSPSNKVTEKGKDVELRCDPISGHTALYWYRQSLGQGLEFLIYFQGNSAPDKSGLPSDRFSAERTGGSVSTLTIQRTQQEDSAVYLCASSFVNRQFFGPGTRLTVL.

This clonotype came up a few times. The chain joins TRBV5-6 to TRBJ2-7; D is perhaps TRBD1 or TRBD2 (6 bases each). Germline loops: CDR1 SGHDT, CDR2 YYEEEE. CDR3 length: 12 residues. With 5 bases removed from V and 2 bases from J, the gap between germline ends came to 8 bases. The CDR3 DNA reads TGTGCCAGCAGGCGGGACACCTACGAGCAGTACTTC. Amino acid sequence: CASRRDTYEQYF.

The CDR3 sequence: CASSDGRQNTDTQYF. The CDR3 DNA reads TGCGCCAGCAGTGATGGGAGACAGAATACAGATACGCAGTATTTT. V usage is TRBV4-3 and J usage is TRBJ2-3, with D perhaps given as TRBD1 or TRBD2 (5 bases each). Trimming cost V 6 bases and J 3 bases, with 16 bases left between them. This CDR3 comprises 15 residues. Looked up from germline, CDR1 is LGHNA and CDR2 is YSLEER.

This clonotype turned up a few times. The V call is TRBV12-3 or TRBV12-4, the J call TRBJ2-4; no definite D call. V lost 3 bases to trimming and J lost 6 bases, with 9 bases between them. This CDR3 is built from 13 residues. The CDR3 DNA reads as TGTGCCAGCAGTTTGACGGTTCTAAACATTCAGTACTTC. It yields the protein CASSLTVLNIQYF.